This T cell receptor beta chain was sequenced during a study of post-analysis software for immune sequencing data. Notes on the study in general: Controls showed lower frequencies than patients for roughly five TRBV segments, and TRBV5-6, TRBV5-1 and TRBV20-1 were among these.

Tagging with unique molecular identifiers was a feature of the TCR beta cDNA libraries. Some 500,000 cDNA molecules were obtained from around 0.96 to 9.9 million T cells. TCRdb processed the PCR reads anew with MiXCR; each CDR3 protein has one entry. The sample comprises 700,000 to 800,000 distinct CDR3 sequences, about 27% of which are singletons, and 0.56% rests with the top ten. V shed 6 bases, J shed 7 bases, and the junction held 10 bases outside the gene matches. The V gene's germline CDR1 is MDHEN and CDR2 SYDVKM. The CDR3 has 14 amino acids. About this clonotype itself: Its specificity is unknown.

The clonotype comes from a girl aged 5-17 years with multiple sclerosis. The chain combines TRBV28 with TRBJ2-7; the match to TRBD2 covers 9 bases. Sequencing used blood. This CDR3 is CASREGSGRFEQYF. CDR3 sequence (DNA): TGTGCCAGCAGGGAGGGGAGCGGGAGGTTTGAGCAGTACTTC.